This section outlines one T cell receptor beta chain sequence together with its context. Its antigen has not been determined. No base qualities exist here, and no much larger clone lies one base off it. The sample belongs to a study of shared clonotypes between healthy human individuals (dated by TCRdb to the early 2020s). Study-wide context: A couple of women and a few men aged 18 to 49 years were included in the cohort. For each donor, CD4 naive and CD4 memory were each run on three plates, CD8 naive on two plates, and CD8 memory on one plate. Between about 0.8 and 9 billion PBMCs per donor were obtained by leukapheresis. Libraries were prepared and TCR repertoires were sequenced by different laboratories using diverse techniques, in order to increase sequencing depth and limit assay-specific biases. Blood TCR repertoires of five healthy adults were deeply sequenced to estimate repertoire size and the extent of clonotype sharing between individuals.

The V end loses 1 base and the J end loses 7 bases, and a stretch of 4 bases separates them. Sequences LGHNA (CDR1) and YSLEER (CDR2) are obtained from the germline V gene. The CDR3 holds 12 amino acids from the cysteine to the phenylalanine. Here the CDR3 DNA is all that survives: 36 bases in frame from base 1. Using the deep immunoSEQ assay, multiplex PCR amplified TCR CDR3 regions from genomic DNA. Extracted genomic DNA from each cell subset was distributed evenly across all wells of several immunoSEQ 96-well plates, and each plate was treated as a replicate. Each replicate PCR for sorted subsets received around 0.2 ug genomic DNA, equal to roughly 30,000 T cell genomes. Purified libraries were measured with a Qubit 3.0 fluorometer, size-checked on a Bioanalyzer 2100, and measured again with the KAPA Library Quantification kit. Every immunoSEQ 96-well plate was sequenced on a separate single-read 150-cycle Illumina NextSeq 550 flow cell. The study's processing was this. Because the immunoSEQ output held only junctional sequences and lacked quality scores, the filtering could not match the filtering applied to full-length reads. To assign V/J genes and CDR3, sequences were annotated using PyIR, a Python wrapper for IgBLAST v1.9, with IMGT germline references. Any read was removed if the V/J assignment was weak (E-value above 1e-6), the CDR3 was missing, or the read contained stop codons, out-of-frame junctions, or ambiguous translated residues. V3J clonotypes were defined as sequences sharing the same inferred V gene, J gene, and CDR3 amino acid sequence. The percentage overlap between two repertoires was calculated by dividing the number of shared unique clonotypes by the size of the smaller repertoire. Three approaches were used to assess repertoire richness: RTK rarefaction, the Chao1 estimator, and Recon v2.1 estimates of unobserved clonotypes. Generation probabilities were computed with OLGA for all TCRbeta clonotypes obtained by the gDNA method from several donors. The source is immuneACCESS, and TCRdb retained only in-frame sequences with V and J called. Part of the clones is not carried over; for the studies checked, unresolved V genes explain less than half of this, and the remainder is unexplained. The V and J calls and clone size are taken from that table; D and trimming were inferred from the DNA. The sample table holds 190,000 or so clones, of which 66% were seen once. Less than 11% of the sample is taken by the ten largest.

Results the study describes overall, beyond this receptor: Sharing across a few donors was observed for around 5% of naive CD4, less than 4% of naive CD8, 2.3% of memory CD4, and roughly 0.43% of memory CD8 clonotypes. Larger estimated clonotype richness was generally found for naive subsets than for memory subsets. Compared with non-shared clonotypes, clonotypes shared by all four sorted-subset donors had higher generation probabilities. Pairwise subsampling indicated that sequencing depth was expected to affect the degree of clonotype sharing among donors. Only blood was sampled, and tissue TCR repertoires likely differ from those in blood. Because the study included a small number of donors, the genetic and exposure-history diversity represented was limited. Rarefaction of sorted-subset datasets indicated incomplete sequencing despite the large sequencing depth.

The donors were healthy, HIV-negative adults who had no recently reported acute infections or vaccinations. Every donor was a Caucasian adult residing in Nashville, Tennessee, USA. CD4+ T cells were enriched through magnetic negative selection, after which naive cells were positively selected on CD45RA and the remaining negative fraction served as the memory subset. After blood collection by leukapheresis, PBMCs were isolated using Ficoll-Histopaque density gradient centrifugation and then cryopreserved in the vapor phase of liquid nitrogen. Analytical flow cytometry was used to check the purity and quantity of every magnetically sorted T cell population. Each sorted fraction had its genomic DNA isolated and then quantified by UV absorbance on a Nanodrop 2000c.

The sequence was collected from a man aged 30-40 years in good health. The sequenced sample was memory CD4+ T cells sorted from blood. What the cell subset or site label conveys for this sample: CD45RA-negative fraction. Recombination linked TRBV4-3 to TRBJ2-2; no D gene is confidently identified. This receptor has the CDR3 CASSQVGGELFF. The DNA reads as follows: TGCGCCAGCAGCCAAGTAGGCGGGGAGCTGTTTTTT.